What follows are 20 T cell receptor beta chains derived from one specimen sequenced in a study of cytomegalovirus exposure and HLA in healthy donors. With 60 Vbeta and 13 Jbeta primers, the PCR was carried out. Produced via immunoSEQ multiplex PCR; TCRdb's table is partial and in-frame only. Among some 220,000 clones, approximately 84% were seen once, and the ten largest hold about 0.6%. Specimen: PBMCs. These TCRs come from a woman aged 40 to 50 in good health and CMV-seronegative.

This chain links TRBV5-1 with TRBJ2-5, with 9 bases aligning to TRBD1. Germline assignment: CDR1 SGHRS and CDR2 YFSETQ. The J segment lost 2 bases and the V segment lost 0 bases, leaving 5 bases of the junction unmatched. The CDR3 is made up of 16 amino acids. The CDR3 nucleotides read TGCGCCAGCAGCTTGGCGGGACAGGGCGGGCAAGAGACCCAGTACTTC. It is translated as CASSLAGQGGQETQYF.

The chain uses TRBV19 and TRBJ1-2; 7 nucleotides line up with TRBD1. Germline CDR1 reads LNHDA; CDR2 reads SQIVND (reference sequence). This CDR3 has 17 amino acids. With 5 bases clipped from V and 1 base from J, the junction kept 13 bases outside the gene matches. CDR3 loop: CASSLRQGGSFNYGYTF. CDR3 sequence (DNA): TGTGCCAGTAGTTTAAGACAGGGTGGAAGTTTTAACTATGGCTACACCTTC.

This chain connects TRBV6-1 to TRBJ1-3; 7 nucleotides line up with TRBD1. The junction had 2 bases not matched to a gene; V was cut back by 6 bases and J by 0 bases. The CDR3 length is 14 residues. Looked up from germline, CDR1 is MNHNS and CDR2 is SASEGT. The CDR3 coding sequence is TGTGCCAGCAGGCCAGGGGGCTCTGGAAACACCATATATTTT. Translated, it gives CASRPGGSGNTIYF.

CDR3: CASSLQVNGYTF. The CDR3 DNA reads TGTGCCAGCAGCCTTCAGGTGAATGGCTACACCTTC. This rearrangement joins TRBV28 to TRBJ1-2; no clear D. V lost 6 bases and J 6 bases, leaving 11 bases between the germline ends. CDR3 size: 12 residues. From germline, CDR1 is MDHEN and CDR2 SYDVKM.

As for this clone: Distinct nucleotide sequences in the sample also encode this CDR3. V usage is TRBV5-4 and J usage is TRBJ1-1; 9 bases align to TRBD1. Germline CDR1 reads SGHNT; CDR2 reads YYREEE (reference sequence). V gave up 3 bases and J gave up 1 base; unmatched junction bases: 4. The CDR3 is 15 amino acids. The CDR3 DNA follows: TGTGCCAGCAGCTCACCGGGACAGGGGAACACTGAAGCTTTCTTT. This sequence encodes CASSSPGQGNTEAFF.

CDR3 nucleotide sequence: TGCGCCAGCAGCCAAGGCAGGGGCACAGATACGCAGTATTTT. Its protein is CASSQGRGTDTQYF. The rearrangement uses TRBV4-1 and TRBJ2-3, with TRBD1 as a possible D gene (5 bases). V lost 1 base and J lost 1, with 6 bases in between. CDR1 MGHRA and CDR2 YSYEKL come from the germline V gene. This CDR3 contains 14 residues.

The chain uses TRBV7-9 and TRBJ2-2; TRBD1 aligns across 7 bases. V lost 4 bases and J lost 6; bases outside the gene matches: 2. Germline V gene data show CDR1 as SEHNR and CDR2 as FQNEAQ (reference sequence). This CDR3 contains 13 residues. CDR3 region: CASSSQGSGELFF. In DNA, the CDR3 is TGTGCCAGCAGCTCACAGGGGTCCGGGGAGCTGTTTTTT.

The CDR3 loop is CASSVKGLGGDTQYF. The CDR3 region has the DNA TGTGCCAGCAGCGTAAAAGGTCTGGGGGGAGATACGCAGTATTTT. The rearrangement links TRBV9 to TRBJ2-3, with D tentatively TRBD2 (6 bases). V dropped 1 base and J dropped 5 bases, with 14 bases sitting between them. The CDR3 is 15 amino acids. Germline V gene data show CDR1 as SGDLS and CDR2 as YYNGEE.

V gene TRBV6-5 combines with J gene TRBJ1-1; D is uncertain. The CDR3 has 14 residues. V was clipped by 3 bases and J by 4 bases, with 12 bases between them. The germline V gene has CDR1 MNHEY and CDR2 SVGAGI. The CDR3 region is CASSYTKWSTEAFF. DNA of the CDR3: TGTGCCAGCAGTTATACCAAATGGAGCACTGAAGCTTTCTTT.

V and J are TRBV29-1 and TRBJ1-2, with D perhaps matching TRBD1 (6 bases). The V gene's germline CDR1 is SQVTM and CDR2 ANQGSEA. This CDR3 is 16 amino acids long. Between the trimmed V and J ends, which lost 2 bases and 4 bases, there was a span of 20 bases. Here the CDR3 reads CSVEHRGGDRGYGYTF. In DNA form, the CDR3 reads TGCAGCGTTGAACACAGAGGGGGGGATCGGGGCTATGGCTACACCTTC.

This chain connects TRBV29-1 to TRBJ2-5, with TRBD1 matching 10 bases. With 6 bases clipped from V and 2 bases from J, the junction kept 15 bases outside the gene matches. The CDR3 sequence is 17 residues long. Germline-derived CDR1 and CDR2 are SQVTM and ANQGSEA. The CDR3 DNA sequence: TGCAGCGTCCACCCGACGACAGGGGGCTTTCGGCAAGAGACCCAGTACTTC. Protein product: CSVHPTTGGFRQETQYF.

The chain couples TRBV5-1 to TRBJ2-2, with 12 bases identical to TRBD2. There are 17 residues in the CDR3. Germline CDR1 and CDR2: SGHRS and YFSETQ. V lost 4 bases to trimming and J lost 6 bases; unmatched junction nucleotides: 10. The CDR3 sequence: CASSPWTSGVPSGELFF. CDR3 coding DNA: TGCGCCAGCAGCCCATGGACTAGCGGGGTCCCCTCCGGGGAGCTGTTTTTT.

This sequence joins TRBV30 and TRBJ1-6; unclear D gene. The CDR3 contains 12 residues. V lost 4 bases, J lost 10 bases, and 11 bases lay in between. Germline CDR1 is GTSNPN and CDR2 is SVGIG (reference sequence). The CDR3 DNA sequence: TGTGCCTGGAACCCGAGGCAATCACCCCTCCACTTT. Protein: CAWNPRQSPLHF.

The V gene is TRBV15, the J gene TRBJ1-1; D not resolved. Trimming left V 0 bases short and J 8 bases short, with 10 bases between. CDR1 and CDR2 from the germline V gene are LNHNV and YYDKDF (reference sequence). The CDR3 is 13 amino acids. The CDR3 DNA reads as TGTGCCACCAGCAGAGATCTGGGCTGGGAAGCTTTCTTT. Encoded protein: CATSRDLGWEAFF.

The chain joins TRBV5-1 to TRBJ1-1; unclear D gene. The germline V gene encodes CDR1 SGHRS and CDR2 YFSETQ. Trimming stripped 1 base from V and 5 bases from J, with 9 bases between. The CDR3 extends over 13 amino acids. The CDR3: CASSLSPETEAFF. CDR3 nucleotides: TGCGCCAGCAGCTTGAGCCCCGAAACTGAAGCTTTCTTT.

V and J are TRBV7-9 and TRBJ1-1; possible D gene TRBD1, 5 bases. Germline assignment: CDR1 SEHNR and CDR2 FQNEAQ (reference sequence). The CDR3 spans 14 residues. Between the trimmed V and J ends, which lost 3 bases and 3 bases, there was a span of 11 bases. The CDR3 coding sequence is TGTGCCAGCAGCTTGCGGGGGGAGGACACTGAAGCTTTCTTT. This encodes CASSLRGEDTEAFF.

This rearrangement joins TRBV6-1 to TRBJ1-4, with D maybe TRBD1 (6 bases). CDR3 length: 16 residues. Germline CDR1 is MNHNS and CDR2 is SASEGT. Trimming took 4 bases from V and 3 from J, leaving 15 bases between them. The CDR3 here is CASSGPSRGPNEKLFF. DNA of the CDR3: TGTGCCAGCAGTGGTCCGTCCAGGGGCCCTAATGAAAAACTGTTTTTT.

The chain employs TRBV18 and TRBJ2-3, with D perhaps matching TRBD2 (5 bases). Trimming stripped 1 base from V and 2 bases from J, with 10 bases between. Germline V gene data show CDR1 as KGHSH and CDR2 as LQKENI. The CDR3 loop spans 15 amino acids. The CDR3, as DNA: TGTGCCAGCTCACCACTGACGGGGAACACAGATACGCAGTATTTT. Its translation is CASSPLTGNTDTQYF.

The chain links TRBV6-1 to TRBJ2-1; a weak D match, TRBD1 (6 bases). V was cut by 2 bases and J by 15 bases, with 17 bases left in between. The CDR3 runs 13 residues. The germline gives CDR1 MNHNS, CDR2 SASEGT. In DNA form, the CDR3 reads TGTGCCAGCAGTGAACTTCGACAGGTCGTTGGGTTCTTC. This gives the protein CASSELRQVVGFF.

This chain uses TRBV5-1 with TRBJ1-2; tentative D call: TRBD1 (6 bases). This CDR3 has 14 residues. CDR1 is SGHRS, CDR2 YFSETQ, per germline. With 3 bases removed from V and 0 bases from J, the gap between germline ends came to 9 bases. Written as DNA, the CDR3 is TGCGCCAGCAGCTCACAGGGAGCTAACTATGGCTACACCTTC. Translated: CASSSQGANYGYTF.